This TCR beta chain was sequenced during a study of blood T cells in healthy people across ages. Individuals who donated were healthy Caucasians from Russia aged 6 to 90. The use of a sample-barcoded 5' primer and a J-beta primer mix characterized a second PCR of about 7 to 12 cycles. TCRdb re-called the 5' RACE reads with MiXCR, one entry per CDR3 protein. The sample yields over 1,500,000 distinct CDR3 sequences, about two fifths seen once. To note about this clonotype: Its antigen remains unknown.

Study-level points and caveats: Naive CD4+ cell counts and diversity both ran higher in long-lived than in aged donors. Getting older went along with TCR beta diversity per million T cells dropping roughly linearly.

The receptor was derived from a human donor in good health. The specimen was blood.

For the CDR3, the DNA is TGTGCCAGCAGTGAAGGTGGGGGACCACCCTACGAGCAGTACTTC. This translates into CASSEGGGPPYEQYF. This rearrangement joins TRBV2 to TRBJ2-7; D could derive from TRBD1 or TRBD2 (5 bases each). V gave up 1 base and J gave up 2 bases, with 12 bases separating them. This CDR3 has 15 amino acids. CDR1 SNHLY and CDR2 FYNNEI come from the germline V gene. The full variable domain, its missing parts supplied by reference TRBV2 and TRBJ2-7, is EPEVTQTPSHQVTQMGQEVILRCVPISNHLYFYWYRQILGQKVEFLVSFYNNEISEKSEIFDDQFSVERPDGSNFTLKIRSTKLEDSAMYFCASSEGGGPPYEQYFGPGTRLTVT.